A single T cell receptor (beta chain) is shown here with its context. No antigen is known for it. The source of the sample is a study of T-cell memory formation after mild COVID-19. The germline V gene has CDR1 SGHVS and CDR2 FQNEAQ. Trimming shortened V by 5 bases and J by 2 bases, and 13 bases separated the two germline ends. This CDR3 region has 16 residues. General observations from the study: SARS-CoV-2 specificity was not confirmed for second-wave clones peaking on day 37.

In TCRdb, the 5' RACE reads were re-called with MiXCR into one record per CDR3 protein. The sample shows about 430,000 distinct CDR3 sequences, 20% to 25% of them seen only once. The sample comprised PBMCs or a T cell subset sorted from them (not recorded which). This chain links TRBV7-8 with TRBJ2-6; a possible D gene is TRBD1 (6 bases). The sequence was collected from an adult woman who had mild COVID-19 (a few samples of this study predate the infection). Cell type and time point are not known. The CDR3 loop is CASSNSNRAGANVLTF. The DNA of the CDR3 is TGTGCCAGCAGCAACTCCAACAGGGCTGGGGCCAACGTCCTGACTTTC.